The rows below give T cell receptor beta chains drawn from one sample of a study of blood T cell repertoires in COVID-19. TCRdb keeps only in-frame clones here, not all; method: immunoSEQ multiplex PCR. Of about 170,000 clones in the sample, 85% to 90% are singletons; the top ten hold 9.5% to 13%. Sequencing was performed on peripheral blood. The receptors come from a woman in her fifties or sixties with COVID-19, enrolled during active disease. Both conserved end residues are part of each CDR3. Fields, in order: CDR3 DNA, CDR3 protein, D gene, J gene, clone size, CDR3 length, V gene. A D gene is named only where the DNA matches it firmly. Where a row states a size, it is once, few, many or the class of an expanded clone; other rows omit it.

DNA: TGCGCCAGCAGGACTAGCGGAGACACAGATACGCAGTATTTT
CDR3: CASRTSGDTDTQYF
D: TRBD2
J: TRBJ2-3
size: -
length: 14
V: TRBV5-1

DNA: TGTGCCTGGAGACGGGGGGGTACTGAAGCTTTCTTT
CDR3: CAWRRGGTEAFF
D: -
J: TRBJ1-1
size: few
length: 12
V: TRBV30

DNA: TGTGCCAGCAGTTACTCGAGACAGGGAAGGGTCTCTGACGGGGAGCTGTTTTTT
CDR3: CASSYSRQGRVSDGELFF
D: TRBD1
J: TRBJ2-2
size: -
length: 18
V: TRBV6-2/TRBV6-3

DNA: TGTGCCAGCAGCTTGGCCGGGACATTCTCCTTC
CDR3: CASSLAGTFSF
D: -
J: TRBJ1-2
size: -
length: 11
V: TRBV7-2

DNA: TGTGCCAGCAGTTTTCGGGAGACAGGGTCCTACGAGCAGTACTTC
CDR3: CASSFRETGSYEQYF
D: -
J: TRBJ2-7
size: once
length: 15
V: TRBV27

DNA: TGTGCCAGCAGGCGCCAGGGGAGGGGGACCCAGTACTTC
CDR3: CASRRQGRGTQYF
D: -
J: TRBJ2-5
size: -
length: 13
V: TRBV6-5

DNA: TGTGCCAGCTCACCCCAAACAGGGACCCTCTCAAATGAAAAACTGTTTTTT
CDR3: CASSPQTGTLSNEKLFF
D: -
J: TRBJ1-4
size: -
length: 17
V: TRBV18

DNA: TGCGCCAGCAGCAATGGGGGACTAGCCACAGATACGCAGTATTTT
CDR3: CASSNGGLATDTQYF
D: TRBD2
J: TRBJ2-3
size: -
length: 15
V: TRBV4-3

DNA: TGTGCCAGTTCGAGCGGGAGGGCCACAAACATTCAGTACTTC
CDR3: CASSSGRATNIQYF
D: TRBD2
J: TRBJ2-4
size: once
length: 14
V: TRBV19

DNA: TGTGCCACCAGCAGGACAGGGCCGTATCAGCCCCAGCATTTT
CDR3: CATSRTGPYQPQHF
D: TRBD1
J: TRBJ1-5
size: -
length: 14
V: TRBV15

DNA: TGCGCCAGCAGCGAGGTAGCGGGAGGGTACAATGAGCAGTTCTTC
CDR3: CASSEVAGGYNEQFF
D: TRBD2
J: TRBJ2-1
size: -
length: 15
V: TRBV5-1

DNA: TGTGCCAGTAGTATAGGATACTACAGCGAGGGAGAGGATGAAAAACTGTTTTTT
CDR3: CASSIGYYSEGEDEKLFF
D: -
J: TRBJ1-4
size: -
length: 18
V: TRBV19

DNA: TGTGCCAGCAGTATAGGCGGTAGCGGGAGTGCCCACGAGCAGTACTTC
CDR3: CASSIGGSGSAHEQYF
D: TRBD2
J: TRBJ2-7
size: -
length: 16
V: TRBV28

DNA: TGTGCCAGCAGTCAGACTAGCGGGTCCCCGGGGGATACGCAGTATTTT
CDR3: CASSQTSGSPGDTQYF
D: TRBD2
J: TRBJ2-3
size: once
length: 16
V: TRBV6-4

DNA: TGTGCCAGCAGCCTAGGCCTAGCGGACAATGAGCAGTTCTTC
CDR3: CASSLGLADNEQFF
D: TRBD2
J: TRBJ2-1
size: -
length: 14
V: TRBV28

DNA: TGTGCCAGCAGCTTAAGCCTAGCGGGGTCGAACACCGGGGAGCTGTTTTTT
CDR3: CASSLSLAGSNTGELFF
D: TRBD2
J: TRBJ2-2
size: -
length: 17
V: TRBV7-2

DNA: TGTGCCAGCAGCCAAGGGAACAGGGGGCTCGGGGGAGAGACCCAGTACTTC
CDR3: CASSQGNRGLGGETQYF
D: TRBD1
J: TRBJ2-5
size: -
length: 17
V: TRBV4-2

DNA: TGTGCCAGCCGCACTAGCGTTTTAGTGAGTGAGCAGTTCTTC
CDR3: CASRTSVLVSEQFF
D: TRBD2
J: TRBJ2-1
size: -
length: 14
V: TRBV7-9

DNA: TGTGCCAGCAGGCGAACTACTAATGAAAAACTGTTTTTT
CDR3: CASRRTTNEKLFF
D: -
J: TRBJ1-4
size: -
length: 13
V: TRBV2